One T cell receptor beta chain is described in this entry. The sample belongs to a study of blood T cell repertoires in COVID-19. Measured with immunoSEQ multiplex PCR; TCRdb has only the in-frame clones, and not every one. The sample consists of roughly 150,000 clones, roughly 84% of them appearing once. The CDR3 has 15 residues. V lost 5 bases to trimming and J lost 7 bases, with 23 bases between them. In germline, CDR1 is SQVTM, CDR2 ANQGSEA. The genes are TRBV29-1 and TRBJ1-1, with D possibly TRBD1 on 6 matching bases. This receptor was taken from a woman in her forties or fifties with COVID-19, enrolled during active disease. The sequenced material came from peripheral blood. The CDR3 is CSVSLRSGEGSEAFF. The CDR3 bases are TGCAGCGTTTCCCTTCGTTCAGGGGAGGGAAGTGAAGCTTTCTTT.